This T cell receptor (beta chain) was identified during a study of cytomegalovirus exposure and HLA in healthy donors. Study-wide results and caveats: 87-base-pair reads could not separate some V segments, including TRBV6-2 and TRBV6-3. A later analysis linked a missense DCLRE1C variant to TCR beta V- and J-gene trimming. The authors later found HLA-associated TCR beta chains more clonally expanded than equally common others.

Both 60 Vbeta primers and 13 Jbeta primers went into the PCR. Profiling relied on immunoSEQ multiplex PCR, and the TCRdb table lists in-frame clones only, not all of them. The sample has about 140,000 clones, roughly 80% seen once. V was clipped by 5 bases and J by 0 bases, with 18 bases between them. The CDR3 length is 16 residues. Germline V CDR1 and CDR2: SGHRS, YFSETQ. Turning to this clone: Its antigen is unidentified.

Input material: PBMCs. The rearrangement uses TRBV5-1 and TRBJ2-7; no clear D. The receptor's source is a woman aged 25-40 years in good health and CMV-seronegative. This CDR3 is CASRSSLVHGSYEQYF. In nucleotides, the CDR3 is TGCGCCAGCAGGTCCTCGCTGGTCCACGGCTCCTACGAGCAGTACTTC.